This T cell receptor beta chain was sequenced in a study of blood T cell repertoires in COVID-19. Study at large: Some COVID-19 samples were acute and others convalescent; all came from the United States, Italy and Spain.

Original methodology: Estimated nucleated cell counts came from reference gene primer amplification. This table comes from immunoSEQ multiplex PCR, and its TCRdb copy is limited to in-frame clones, with some not included. From that table come the V and J calls and clone size; the DNA was used to work out D and trimming. The profile covers about 220,000 clones, with almost 85% appearing a single time and about 2.5% taken by the ten largest. Seattle patients were enrolled while actively infected and followed longitudinally. Trimming took off 3 bases at V and 9 bases at J, with 11 bases between the two ends. The CDR3 runs 12 residues. CDR1 and CDR2 (germline): MDHEN, SYDVKM.

This chain links TRBV28 with TRBJ1-1; D gene uncertain. The receptor's source is a woman between 65 and 79 years old with COVID-19, enrolled during active disease. Sequenced: peripheral blood. The chain's CDR3 is CASSLVGNQAFF. CDR3 bases: TGTGCCAGCAGTTTGGTTGGCAACCAAGCTTTCTTT.